The 2 T cell receptor beta chains presented below share a single source sample, sequenced in a study of early T cells in non-severe SARS-CoV-2 infection. TCRdb redid the calling of the 5' RACE reads with MiXCR, one entry per CDR3 protein. The table lists 40,000 to 60,000 distinct CDR3 sequences, around 10% of them singletons, with roughly 8.3% in the top ten. What was sequenced was whole blood. The receptors were sampled from an adult who was a healthcare worker with PCR-confirmed SARS-CoV-2 infection or an uninfected control (not recorded which).

This clonotype was counted only a few times. The V gene is TRBV27, the J gene TRBJ2-7; D is uncertain. V was cut by 3 bases and J by 6 bases, with 9 bases left in between. Germline V gene sequence: CDR1 MNHEY, CDR2 SMNVEV (reference sequence). The CDR3 has 12 amino acids. CDR3 in amino acids: CASSFRTGEQYF. DNA for the CDR3: TGTGCCAGCAGTTTCCGAACGGGCGAGCAGTACTTC.

Only one count was recorded for this clonotype. This may be a read error, as it is one base from a much larger clone. This chain joins TRBV27 and TRBJ2-7, with 8 bases that match TRBD2. J was trimmed by 6 bases and V by 1 base; bases with no gene match: 5. Germline V CDR1 and CDR2: MNHEY, SMNVEV (reference sequence). This CDR3 spans 14 amino acids. CDR3 residues: CASSLLAGGFEQYF. The CDR3 nucleotides read TGTGCCAGCAGTTTATTGGCGGGAGGCTTCGAGCAGTACTTC.